This T cell receptor (beta chain) was sequenced in a study of identical twins. TCRdb recomputed calls from the 5' RACE reads with MiXCR, one row per CDR3 protein. The data show roughly 750,000 distinct CDR3 sequences, about 20% seen once. The sample holds a few counts of this clonotype. The CDR3 sequence is 18 residues long. Germline-derived CDR1 and CDR2 are MNHEY and SMNVEV (reference sequence). V was trimmed by 5 bases and J by 0 bases, leaving 20 bases between them. The same data also went into a second study, on T cells expressing NK-cell markers.

The V call is TRBV27, the J call TRBJ2-1, with D perhaps TRBD1 (5 bases). This sequence originates from a woman between 18 and 29 years old in good health. Sequencing used PBMCs. In DNA form, the CDR3 reads TGTGCCAGCAGTCCTTCTTACCGACCTCAGGGCTCCTACAATGAGCAGTTCTTC. It codes for CASSPSYRPQGSYNEQFF.